The rows below give T cell receptor beta chains drawn from one sample of a study of T-cell memory formation after mild COVID-19. Each CDR3 protein is one row after TCRdb ran MiXCR on the 5' RACE reads. The top ten clones hold roughly 7.8% of a sample with hundreds of thousands of distinct CDR3 sequences, 17% of them seen once. The sample comprised PBMCs or a T cell subset sorted from them (not recorded which). These receptors came from an adult woman who had mild COVID-19 (a few samples of this study predate the infection). Cell type and time point are not known. Both conserved end residues are part of each CDR3. A D gene is named only where the DNA matches it firmly. Only some rows state a clone size, as once, few, many or a class for expanded clones.

TRBV20-1	-	TRBJ1-6	13	-	CSASAAVNSPLHF	TGCAGTGCTAGCGCAGCTGTAAATTCACCCCTCCACTTT
TRBV4-2	few	TRBJ1-1	18	-	CASSQDFSTGQPDCEAFF	TGTGCCAGCAGCCAAGATTTTTCAACAGGACAGCCGGACTGTGAAGCTTTCTTT
TRBV5-6	few	TRBJ2-2	15	TRBD1	CASSLEGQGAGELFF	TGTGCCAGCAGCTTGGAAGGGCAGGGGGCCGGGGAGCTGTTTTTT
TRBV4-1	few	TRBJ2-7	15	TRBD1	CASSQVQGATYEQYF	TGCGCCAGCAGCCAAGTACAGGGGGCAACCTACGAGCAGTACTTC
TRBV7-6	-	TRBJ2-3	16	TRBD2	CASSRLGGGASDTKYF	TGTGCCAGCAGCAGACTGGGCGGGGGGGCCTCAGATACGAAGTATTTT
TRBV7-9	few	TRBJ2-1	15	-	CASRLGTALEVEQFF	TGTGCCAGCAGACTCGGGACTGCCCTAGAAGTGGAGCAGTTCTTC
TRBV5-1	-	TRBJ1-6	14	TRBD1	CASRPDRGNSPLHF	TGCGCCAGCAGGCCTGACAGGGGTAATTCACCCCTCCACTTT
TRBV6-2/TRBV6-3	-	TRBJ1-2	14	TRBD1	CASSNTQGAWGYTF	TGTGCCAGCAGTAATACACAGGGGGCGTGGGGCTACACCTTC
TRBV30	-	TRBJ2-5	12	TRBD1	CAWRGQGQPMYF	TGTGCCTGGAGGGGACAGGGACAGCCGATGTACTTC
TRBV19	many	TRBJ1-5	16	-	CASSPRVWYGNQPQHF	TGTGCCAGTAGTCCCCGCGTTTGGTACGGCAATCAGCCCCAGCATTTT
TRBV7-8	-	TRBJ2-5	14	TRBD2	CASGGTVAGETQYF	TGTGCCAGCGGGGGCACGGTAGCGGGGGAAACCCAGTACTTC
TRBV7-8	few	TRBJ1-1	14	-	CASSLAEHYSEAFF	TGTGCCAGCAGCTTAGCGGAACATTATTCTGAAGCTTTCTTT
TRBV4-2	-	TRBJ1-2	14	-	CASSQVFGDYGYTF	TGTGCCAGCAGCCAAGTATTTGGGGACTATGGCTACACCTTC
TRBV29-1	-	TRBJ2-7	14	TRBD2	CSVGVVSGDLEQYF	TGCAGCGTCGGGGTGGTTAGCGGGGACCTCGAGCAGTACTTC
TRBV19	few	TRBJ1-5	14	-	CASGGGVSDQPQHF	TGTGCCAGTGGGGGCGGGGTTTCGGATCAGCCCCAGCATTTT
TRBV7-2	few	TRBJ1-1	13	-	CASSLTPDTEAFF	TGTGCCAGCAGCCTGACACCGGACACTGAAGCTTTCTTT
TRBV30	-	TRBJ2-7	11	-	CAWSITYEQYF	TGTGCCTGGAGTATCACCTACGAGCAGTACTTC
TRBV9	few	TRBJ2-3	16	TRBD1	CASSALQGPSTDTQYF	TGTGCCAGCAGCGCCCTACAGGGGCCGAGCACAGATACGCAGTATTTT
TRBV9	-	TRBJ2-7	14	TRBD2	CASGVSSGTYEQYF	TGTGCCAGCGGGGTCTCTAGCGGAACCTACGAGCAGTACTTC
TRBV29-1	-	TRBJ2-7	13	-	CSVERAYPYEQYF	TGCAGCGTTGAAAGGGCCTACCCCTACGAGCAGTACTTC
TRBV7-6	-	TRBJ2-1	15	TRBD1	CASSLRDRLDNEQFF	TGTGCCAGCAGCCTACGGGACAGGCTGGACAATGAGCAGTTCTTC
TRBV6-5	few	TRBJ2-5	13	-	CASSYPPLETQYF	TGTGCCAGCAGTTACCCCCCCTTGGAGACCCAGTACTTC
TRBV6-6	-	TRBJ1-2	15	-	CASSYSKVKDYGYTF	TGTGCCAGCAGTTACTCGAAAGTAAAGGACTATGGCTACACCTTC
TRBV12-3/TRBV12-4	few	TRBJ2-1	17	TRBD1	CASSLSGTGVGNNEQFF	TGTGCCAGCAGTTTATCCGGGACAGGGGTCGGTAACAATGAGCAGTTCTTC
TRBV7-2	few	TRBJ2-3	16	TRBD2	CASSLNPSGVADTQYF	TGTGCCAGCAGCTTAAACCCTAGCGGGGTCGCAGATACGCAGTATTTT
TRBV29-1	-	TRBJ1-5	14	TRBD1	CSVKQGAADQPQHF	TGCAGCGTTAAACAGGGGGCAGCGGATCAGCCCCAGCATTTT
TRBV7-9	-	TRBJ2-7	15	-	CASSLAARQSYEQYF	TGTGCCAGCAGCTTAGCGGCAAGGCAGTCCTACGAGCAGTACTTC
TRBV7-6	few	TRBJ2-7	15	TRBD1	CASSLNRGLRVEQYF	TGTGCCAGCAGCTTAAACAGGGGTTTGAGGGTCGAGCAGTACTTC
TRBV4-3	many	TRBJ1-1	15	-	CASSQGQRGVPEAFF	TGCGCCAGCAGCCAGGGGCAAAGGGGGGTCCCTGAAGCTTTCTTT
TRBV11-2	few	TRBJ2-3	15	TRBD2	CASSPQGLAGDTQYF	TGTGCCAGCAGCCCTCAGGGACTAGCGGGAGATACGCAGTATTTT
TRBV4-1	-	TRBJ1-6	16	-	CASSQVSWDLNSPLHF	TGCGCCAGCAGCCAAGTCTCCTGGGACCTTAATTCACCCCTCCACTTT
TRBV6-2/TRBV6-3	-	TRBJ1-2	14	-	CASSWGTTDYGYTF	TGTGCCAGCAGTTGGGGTACGACGGACTATGGCTACACCTTC
TRBV19	few	TRBJ1-2	13	-	CASSIKANYGYTF	TGTGCCAGTAGTATCAAGGCTAACTATGGCTACACCTTC
TRBV5-6	few	TRBJ2-7	15	TRBD2	CASSPPSGSIYEQYF	TGTGCCAGCAGCCCGCCTAGCGGGAGTATATACGAGCAGTACTTC
TRBV20-1	-	TRBJ2-5	12	-	CSVSEYQETQYF	TGCAGTGTTTCAGAGTACCAAGAGACCCAGTACTTC
TRBV11-2	few	TRBJ2-7	16	TRBD2	CASSLVASGSSYEQYF	TGTGCCAGCAGCTTAGTAGCTAGCGGGAGCTCCTACGAGCAGTACTTC
TRBV20-1	few	TRBJ1-3	14	-	CSARVLGYGNTIYF	TGCAGTGCTAGAGTTTTGGGGTATGGAAACACCATATATTTT
TRBV12-3/TRBV12-4	few	TRBJ2-7	14	-	CASSLGRSTYEQYF	TGTGCCAGCAGTCTGGGCAGGAGTACCTACGAGCAGTACTTC
TRBV7-3	-	TRBJ2-1	15	-	CASSLTPGHSNEQFF	TGTGCCAGCAGCTTAACTCCCGGACACAGCAATGAGCAGTTCTTC
TRBV29-1	-	TRBJ2-1	10	-	CSGGLNEQFF	TGCAGCGGGGGGCTCAATGAGCAGTTCTTC
TRBV7-2	-	TRBJ1-3	15	-	CASSLSGAPGNTIYF	TGTGCCAGCAGCTTATCAGGGGCGCCTGGAAACACCATATATTTT
TRBV5-1	few	TRBJ2-3	16	-	CASSFAQTARTDTQYF	TGCGCCAGCAGCTTCGCCCAGACTGCTAGGACAGATACGCAGTATTTT
TRBV30	-	TRBJ2-3	12	TRBD1	CAWSSGTGNMFF	TGTGCCTGGAGTTCTGGGACAGGGAATATGTTTTTT
TRBV5-1	few	TRBJ2-7	15	-	CASSLAPHSRSEQYF	TGCGCCAGCAGCTTGGCCCCCCATAGCCGGTCCGAGCAGTACTTC
TRBV5-5	few	TRBJ2-5	18	-	CASSSSGLAPIVGETQYF	TGTGCCAGCAGCTCTTCAGGTCTTGCACCTATAGTCGGAGAGACCCAGTACTTC
TRBV6-2/TRBV6-3	-	TRBJ1-2	16	TRBD1	CANFFSPGQEAYGYTF	TGTGCCAACTTCTTTTCTCCGGGACAGGAGGCCTATGGCTACACCTTC
TRBV28	-	TRBJ2-1	15	TRBD2	CASSPGGGAFNEQFF	TGTGCCAGCAGCCCCGGGGGAGGGGCCTTTAATGAGCAGTTCTTC
TRBV2	few	TRBJ2-7	21	TRBD1	CASRGTGGAKRSLGSFYEQYF	TGTGCCAGCAGAGGGACAGGGGGCGCGAAAAGGAGCCTCGGGAGTTTCTACGAGCAGTACTTC
TRBV6-2/TRBV6-3	few	TRBJ2-7	14	-	CASKVARWSYEQYF	TGTGCCAGCAAGGTGGCGCGATGGTCCTACGAGCAGTACTTC
TRBV6-5	-	TRBJ2-3	16	TRBD2	CASSRTSGGGTDTQYF	TGTGCCAGCAGTCGTACTAGCGGGGGGGGAACAGATACGCAGTATTTT
TRBV7-9	-	TRBJ1-3	15	-	CASSSADSSGNTIYF	TGTGCCAGCAGCTCCGCAGACAGCTCTGGAAACACCATATATTTT